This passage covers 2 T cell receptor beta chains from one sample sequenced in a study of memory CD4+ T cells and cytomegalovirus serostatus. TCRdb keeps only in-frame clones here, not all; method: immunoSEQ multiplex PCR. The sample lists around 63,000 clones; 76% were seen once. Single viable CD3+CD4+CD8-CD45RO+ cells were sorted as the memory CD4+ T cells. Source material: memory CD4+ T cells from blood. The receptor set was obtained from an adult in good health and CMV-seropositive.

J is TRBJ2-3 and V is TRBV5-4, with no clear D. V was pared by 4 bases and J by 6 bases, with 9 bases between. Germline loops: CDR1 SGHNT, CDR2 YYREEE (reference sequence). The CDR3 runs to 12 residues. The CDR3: CASSLPHDTQYF. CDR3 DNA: TGTGCCAGCAGCCTGCCCCATGATACGCAGTATTTT. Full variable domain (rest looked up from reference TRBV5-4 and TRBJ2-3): ETGVTQSPTHLIKTRGQQVTLRCSSQSGHNTVSWYQQALGQGPQFIFQYYREEENGRGNFPPRFSGLQFPNYSSELNVNALELDDSALYLCASSLPHDTQYFGPGTRLTVL.

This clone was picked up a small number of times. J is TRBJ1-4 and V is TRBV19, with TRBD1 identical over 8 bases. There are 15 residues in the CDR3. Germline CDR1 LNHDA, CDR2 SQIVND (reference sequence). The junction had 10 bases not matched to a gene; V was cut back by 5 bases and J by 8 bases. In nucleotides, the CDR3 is TGTGCCAGTAGTCCCCGGAACAGGGGGGGAGAAAAACTGTTTTTT. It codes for CASSPRNRGGEKLFF.